This entry lists 20 T cell receptor beta chains sequenced from one sample in a study of T and B cells in COVID-19 patients. Blood genomic DNA input for TRB amplification was about 240-550 ng. Multiplex PCR with BIOMED2 TRB-A/B primer pools amplified TRB rearrangements. TCRdb redid the calling of the multiplex PCR reads with MiXCR, one entry per CDR3 protein. Here the sample spans around 21,000 distinct CDR3 sequences, approximately 29% being singletons. The source material was blood. These receptors all come from a human donor who had recovered from COVID-19.

This clonotype showed up many times. The genes are TRBV10-3 and TRBJ1-6; no clear D gene. This CDR3 has 14 residues. Looked up from germline, CDR1 is ENHRY and CDR2 is SYGVKD. With 8 bases removed from V and 7 bases from J, the gap between germline ends came to 15 bases. For the CDR3, the DNA is TGTGCCATCGGAAGGCTGGCGGGGAATTCACCCCTCCACTTT. The encoded protein is CAIGRLAGNSPLHF.

The sample holds a few counts of this clonotype. This CDR3 is CASSSSGESNQPQHF. CDR3 coding DNA: TGTGCCAGCAGTTCGAGCGGGGAAAGCAATCAGCCCCAGCATTTT. The V call is TRBV12-3 or TRBV12-4, the J call TRBJ1-5; D not resolved. Trimming removed 4 bases from V and 1 base from J, with 11 bases in between. The CDR3 length is 15 residues.

This chain uses TRBV27 with TRBJ2-7; TRBD1 aligns across 9 bases. Germline trimming cut 5 bases from V and 5 bases from J; bases unmatched to any gene: 7. The CDR3 consists of 14 residues. Germline CDR1 is MNHEY and CDR2 is SMNVEV (reference sequence). CDR3 protein: CASSPSGTGHEQYF. The CDR3 DNA is TGTGCCAGCAGTCCCTCCGGGACAGGGCACGAGCAGTACTTC.

This clonotype was detected ten times or more. The chain couples TRBV15 to TRBJ2-7; D remains unclear. V was pared by 4 bases and J by 4 bases, with 5 bases between. This CDR3 is 11 amino acids long. Looked up from germline, CDR1 is LNHNV and CDR2 is YYDKDF (reference sequence). In nucleotides, the CDR3 is TGTGCCACCAGCAACCATTACGAGCAGTACTTC. Its protein product is CATSNHYEQYF.

By sample share, this clonotype is medium-sized. The CDR3 nucleotides are TGTGCCAGTAGCCAGGGACGGACCTACGAGCAGTACTTC. Its translation is CASSQGRTYEQYF. V gene TRBV19 combines with J gene TRBJ2-7; D is tentatively TRBD1 or TRBD2 (5 bases each). Germline V lookup: CDR1 LNHDA, CDR2 SQIVND (reference sequence). With 6 bases removed from V and 2 bases from J, the gap between germline ends came to 11 bases. CDR3 length: 13 residues. Full variable domain (missing parts from reference TRBV19 and TRBJ2-7): DGGITQSPKYLFRKEGQNVTLSCEQNLNHDAMYWYRQDPGQGLRLIYYSQIVNDFQKGDIAEGYSVSREKKESFPLTVTSAQKNPTAFYLCASSQGRTYEQYFGPGTRLTVT.

This clonotype was counted a few times. V and J are TRBV6-5 and TRBJ1-2; D unclear. The germline V gene has CDR1 MNHEY and CDR2 SVGAGI. This CDR3 spans 15 amino acids. V lost 1 base and J lost 0, with 9 bases in between. This CDR3 is CASSYFDGANYGYTF. The CDR3 DNA reads TGTGCCAGCAGTTACTTCGACGGGGCTAACTATGGCTACACCTTC.

In regard to this clonotype: Relative to the germline gene, one junction end is altered; a read error may explain this. The gene calls are TRBV19 and TRBJ1-1; D is possibly TRBD1 (5 bases). Germline values: CDR1 LNHDA, CDR2 SQIVND (reference sequence). This CDR3 contains 14 residues. CDR3 DNA sequence: TGTGTCAGTATCTATGGTAGGGGTCACACTGAAGCTTTCTTT. It translates to CVSIYGRGHTEAFF.

This clonotype was detected only a few times. This rearrangement joins TRBV30 to TRBJ1-2; D may be TRBD1 (6 bases). CDR1 is GTSNPN and CDR2 is SVGIG in the germline V gene (reference sequence). Trimming stripped 0 bases from V and 5 bases from J, with 13 bases between. CDR3 length equals 14 residues. In DNA, the CDR3 is TGTGCCTGGAGTGTGGGCAGGGGCATTTATGGCTACACCTTC. This sequence encodes CAWSVGRGIYGYTF.

Remarks on this clonotype: The germline gene is not matched at one end of the junction; a read error may be the cause. This rearrangement joins TRBV6-1 to TRBJ1-2, with 8 bases identical to TRBD1. This CDR3 has 15 residues. Germline values: CDR1 MNHNS, CDR2 SASEGT. CDR3 bases: TGTGCCAGCAGGGAAGGACAGGGTAACCTCTATGGCTACACCTTC. This sequence encodes CASREGQGNLYGYTF.

This clonotype was counted a few times. CDR3 coding DNA: TGTGCCAGCAGTCGTTCCGGACTGGGGAGCTCCTATAATTCACCCCTCCACTTT. Translating it yields CASSRSGLGSSYNSPLHF. The chain combines TRBV12-3 or TRBV12-4 with TRBJ1-6; D gene unclear. The CDR3 runs to 18 residues. V shed 5 bases and J shed 0 bases, with 17 bases lying between them.

The rearrangement uses TRBV5-1 and TRBJ1-1; D is perhaps TRBD1 (6 bases). Germline-derived CDR1 and CDR2 are SGHRS and YFSETQ. The CDR3 covers 14 residues. Between the trimmed V and J ends, which lost 2 bases and 5 bases, there was a span of 13 bases. This CDR3 is CASSFGRQGTEAFF. CDR3 nucleotides: TGCGCCAGCAGCTTCGGTAGGCAGGGGACTGAAGCTTTCTTT. The full variable domain, with the rest looked up from reference TRBV5-1 and TRBJ1-1, is KAGVTQTPRYLIKTRGQQVTLSCSPISGHRSVSWYQQTPGQGLQFLFEYFSETQRNKGNFPGRFSGRQFSNSRSEMNVSTLELGDSALYLCASSFGRQGTEAFFGQGTRLTVV.

V gene TRBV11-3 combines with J gene TRBJ2-3; unclear D gene. Trimming removed 5 bases at V and 2 bases at J, with 17 bases between. Germline values: CDR1 SGHNT, CDR2 YENEEA. This CDR3 has 16 amino acids. The CDR3 is CASSQGPELATDTQYF. CDR3 nucleotide sequence: TGTGCCAGCAGCCAAGGCCCCGAACTGGCCACAGATACGCAGTATTTT.

At least ten counts were recorded for this clonotype. The rearrangement links TRBV19 to TRBJ1-4, with 12 bases aligning to TRBD1. The CDR3 spans 16 residues. Germline lookup yields CDR1 LNHDA and CDR2 SQIVND (reference sequence). Losses at the gene ends were 7 bases for V and 2 bases for J; bases not matched to a gene: 5. The CDR3 loop reads CASKGQGAGTNEKLFF. In DNA, the CDR3 is TGTGCCAGTAAGGGACAGGGGGCCGGGACTAATGAAAAACTGTTTTTT.

This chain links TRBV20-1 with TRBJ2-5; D unresolved. The CDR3 is made up of 11 amino acids. Deletions cut 6 bases from V and 2 bases from J, with 7 bases between. Looked up from germline, CDR1 is DFQATT and CDR2 is SNEGSKA (reference sequence). CDR3 sequence reads: CSAEKQETQYF. DNA of the CDR3: TGCAGTGCGGAAAAGCAAGAGACCCAGTACTTC.

This clonotype came up a few times. The J gene is TRBJ1-1, the V gene TRBV12-3 or TRBV12-4, with D hard to call. Between the trimmed V and J ends, which lost 3 bases and 5 bases, there was a span of 7 bases. This CDR3 spans 12 amino acids. The CDR3: CASSLMGTEAFF. The CDR3 nucleotides read TGTGCCAGCAGTTTGATGGGGACTGAAGCTTTCTTT.

V is TRBV12-3 or TRBV12-4 and J is TRBJ1-4, with D perhaps TRBD1 (5 bases). The CDR3 runs to 14 residues. The V and J ends lost 3 bases and 6 bases respectively, with 11 bases between them. CDR3 loop: CASSLGGRDEKLFF. DNA of the CDR3: TGTGCCAGCAGTTTGGGGGGGAGGGATGAAAAACTGTTTTTT.

Many counts were recorded for this clonotype. J is TRBJ1-1 and V is TRBV19, with D unresolved. V gave up 4 bases and J gave up 0 bases, with 6 bases separating them. This CDR3 is built from 13 residues. Germline V gives CDR1 LNHDA, CDR2 SQIVND (reference sequence). The CDR3 nucleotides read TGTGCCAGTAGTACGCATATGAACACTGAAGCTTTCTTT. Amino acid sequence: CASSTHMNTEAFF.

This rearrangement joins TRBV15 to TRBJ1-1, with 7 bases that match TRBD1. Germline CDR1 and CDR2: LNHNV and YYDKDF (reference sequence). CDR3 size: 15 residues. Trimming cost V 0 bases and J 0 bases; bases outside gene matches: 1. CDR3: CATSRETGLNTEAFF. In DNA, the CDR3 is TGTGCCACCAGCAGAGAGACAGGGCTGAACACTGAAGCTTTCTTT.

This clonotype has at least ten counts. The chain couples TRBV5-4 to TRBJ2-3; possible D gene TRBD2, 5 bases. The ends were cut back, 6 bases at V and 0 bases at J, with 17 bases in the middle. Germline lookup yields CDR1 SGHNT and CDR2 YYREEE (reference sequence). The CDR3 contains 16 residues. CDR3 region: CASTAGTDLSTDTQYF. The CDR3 nucleotides read TGTGCCAGCACGGCGGGTACTGACCTAAGCACAGATACGCAGTATTTT. The whole variable domain, remainder taken from reference TRBV5-4 and TRBJ2-3, is ETGVTQSPTHLIKTRGQQVTLRCSSQSGHNTVSWYQQALGQGPQFIFQYYREEENGRGNFPPRFSGLQFPNYSSELNVNALELDDSALYLCASTAGTDLSTDTQYFGPGTRLTVL.

This clonotype appeared a few times. The chain has TRBV18 and TRBJ2-1; 7 nucleotides agree with TRBD1. The CDR3 runs to 13 residues. Germline V gene data show CDR1 as KGHSH and CDR2 as LQKENI. Trimming removed 4 bases from V and 8 bases from J; junction bases left unmatched: 5. The CDR3 nucleotides read TGTGCCAGCTCACGGGACAGTTTCTATGAGCAGTTCTTC. Translation: CASSRDSFYEQFF.